This T cell receptor beta chain was identified in a study of blood T cells in healthy people across ages. A second roughly 7 to 12 cycle PCR used barcoded and J-beta primers. A template-switch adaptor with 12 random nucleotides tagged each cDNA molecule. Each sample provided no less than 2.5 million CDR3-containing paired-end reads. TCRdb reprocessed the 5' RACE reads via MiXCR and lists one record per CDR3 protein. The sample lists 1.5 million to 2 million distinct CDR3 sequences, approximately 50% seen once, with around 2.1% in the top ten. The CDR3 is 14 residues long. CDR1 and CDR2 from the germline V gene are DFQATT and SNEGSKA (reference sequence). This clonotype was picked up a small number of times. The study isolated at least 6 million PBMCs from each sample. Samples each yielded at least 6 micrograms of total RNA.

The receptor comes from a middle-aged woman in good health. This chain uses TRBV20-1 with TRBJ2-4, with D perhaps matching TRBD1 (6 bases). The end of the DNA fits TRBJ2-7 better, so the J call may be wrong. Material: blood. The CDR3 protein is CSAREGAGQYEQYF. The CDR3 region has the DNA TGCAGTGCTAGAGAGGGGGCAGGGCAATACGAGCAGTACTTC.